This T cell receptor (beta chain) was recorded in a study of blood T cell repertoires in COVID-19. At the level of the study: The United States, Italy and Spain provided the acute and convalescent COVID-19 samples. T cells, B-cell-depleted T cells, or PBMCs provided the cDNA or gDNA that served as material.

The CDR3 is 12 amino acids. Germline V gene lookup returns CDR1 MNHEY and CDR2 SVGAGI. V was pared by 6 bases and J by 6 bases, with 5 bases of the junction left unmatched. In the authors' workflow: Estimation of nucleated cell counts was performed using reference gene primer amplification. TCRdb's copy holds only in-frame clones and misses some; the assay was immunoSEQ multiplex PCR. D and trimming come from the DNA, and the V and J calls and clone size come from that table. The profile covers 200,000 to 300,000 clones, with nearly 85% appearing a single time and 8% to 9.5% taken by the ten largest.

Source material: peripheral blood. The chain joins TRBV6-5 to TRBJ2-7, with 7 positions matching TRBD1. The receptor was isolated from a human donor in a cohort sampled during active COVID-19. DNA for the CDR3: TGTGCCAGCAGAAACAGGGGTCTCGAGCAGTACTTC. Residues: CASRNRGLEQYF.